The source of this TCR beta chain is a study of cytomegalovirus exposure and HLA in healthy donors. General study results and limits: In a later analysis, compared with equally common non-associated chains, HLA-associated beta chains were more expanded.

PCR amplification relied on 60 Vbeta primers (plus 13 Jbeta primers). Profiled with immunoSEQ multiplex PCR; TCRdb holds only in-frame clones, not every one. The sample lists 170,000 or so clones; around 80% were seen once. This clone was observed a few times. Its antigen is not identified. With 6 bases removed from V and 8 bases from J, the gap between germline ends came to 7 bases. Germline lookup yields CDR1 MGHDK and CDR2 SYGVNS. This CDR3 is built from 10 residues. The sequence came from a woman aged 45-60 years in good health and CMV-seropositive. V is TRBV25-1 and J is TRBJ1-1; unclear D gene. Sequencing input: PBMCs. For the CDR3, the DNA is TGTGCCAGCAGAGGAGGGGAAGCTTTCTTT. Translating it yields CASRGGEAFF.